The 6 T cell receptor beta chains in this list originate from one sample, sequenced in a study of T-cell reconstitution after alpha-beta-depleted transplantation in children. The TCRbeta library was prepared with unique molecular identifiers. Each CDR3 protein gets one entry after TCRdb re-called the PCR reads with MiXCR. The sample includes fewer than 120,000 distinct CDR3 sequences, 9% to 12% of them seen just once. Sequences were derived from PBMCs from the stem cell graft donor, sampled from the stem cell graft. The receptors come from a human donor who donated a stem cell graft to a child with acute lymphoblastic leukemia.

This clonotype was counted at least ten times. V gene TRBV5-1 combines with J gene TRBJ2-5; unclear D gene. Trimming pared 3 bases from V and 2 bases from J, leaving 11 bases between. This CDR3 spans 14 amino acids. From germline, CDR1 is SGHRS and CDR2 YFSETQ. The CDR3 loop is CASSYSWLQETQYF. CDR3 coding DNA: TGCGCCAGCAGCTATTCTTGGCTACAAGAGACCCAGTACTTC.

Many counts were recorded for this clonotype. This chain joins TRBV5-1 and TRBJ2-6; D remains ambiguous. This CDR3 spans 15 amino acids. V lost 0 bases, J lost 1 base, and 5 bases lay in between. Germline V gene lookup returns CDR1 SGHRS and CDR2 YFSETQ. CDR3 sequence reads: CASSLDISGANVLTF. The DNA for the CDR3 is TGCGCCAGCAGCTTGGACATTTCTGGGGCCAACGTCCTGACTTTC. The full variable domain, rest sourced from reference TRBV5-1 and TRBJ2-6, is KAGVTQTPRYLIKTRGQQVTLSCSPISGHRSVSWYQQTPGQGLQFLFEYFSETQRNKGNFPGRFSGRQFSNSRSEMNVSTLELGDSALYLCASSLDISGANVLTFGAGSRLTVL.

This clonotype came up many times. This chain joins TRBV7-9 and TRBJ2-3, with TRBD1 matching 8 bases. This CDR3 contains 12 residues. The germline V gene encodes CDR1 SEHNR and CDR2 FQNEAQ (reference sequence). The junction had 6 bases not matched to a gene; V was cut back by 10 bases and J by 6 bases. DNA of the CDR3: TGTGCCACCCAGGGGGCAAAGGATACGCAGTATTTT. The encoded protein is CATQGAKDTQYF.

Ten or more counts support this clonotype. V gene TRBV7-2 combines with J gene TRBJ2-7, with TRBD1 identical over 10 bases. Trimming at V came to 5 bases and at J to 5 bases, leaving 9 bases not matched to a gene. There are 15 residues in the CDR3. Germline values: CDR1 SGHTA, CDR2 FQGNSA. The CDR3 nucleotides are TGTGCCAGCAGCCGCCGGGACAGGGGACAGGACGAGCAGTACTTC. This encodes CASSRRDRGQDEQYF.

This clonotype was detected ten times or more. The chain has TRBV5-1 and TRBJ2-6, with D maybe TRBD1 (8 bases). Germline V gene sequence: CDR1 SGHRS, CDR2 YFSETQ. The CDR3 covers 17 residues. The V end was cut by 0 bases, the J end by 4 bases, with 14 bases between. The CDR3 DNA follows: TGCGCCAGCAGCTTGGGGACAGGGAGGGAAGGGGCCAACGTCCTGACTTTC. This sequence encodes CASSLGTGREGANVLTF.

This clonotype came up many times. The gene calls are TRBV7-2 and TRBJ2-3; TRBD2 is a possible D gene (6 bases). The germline V and J ends were trimmed by 5 bases and 4 bases, with 10 bases remaining between them. This CDR3 is built from 13 residues. In germline, CDR1 is SGHTA, CDR2 FQGNSA. The CDR3 loop reads CASSRRDPDTQYF. The DNA for the CDR3 is TGTGCCAGCAGCAGGAGGGACCCAGATACGCAGTATTTT. Based on the CDR3 plus reference TRBV7-2 and TRBJ2-3, the full variable domain is GAGVSQSPSNKVTEKGKDVELRCDPISGHTALYWYRQSLGQGLEFLIYFQGNSAPDKSGLPSDRFSAERTGGSVSTLTIQRTQQEDSAVYLCASSRRDPDTQYFGPGTRLTVL.